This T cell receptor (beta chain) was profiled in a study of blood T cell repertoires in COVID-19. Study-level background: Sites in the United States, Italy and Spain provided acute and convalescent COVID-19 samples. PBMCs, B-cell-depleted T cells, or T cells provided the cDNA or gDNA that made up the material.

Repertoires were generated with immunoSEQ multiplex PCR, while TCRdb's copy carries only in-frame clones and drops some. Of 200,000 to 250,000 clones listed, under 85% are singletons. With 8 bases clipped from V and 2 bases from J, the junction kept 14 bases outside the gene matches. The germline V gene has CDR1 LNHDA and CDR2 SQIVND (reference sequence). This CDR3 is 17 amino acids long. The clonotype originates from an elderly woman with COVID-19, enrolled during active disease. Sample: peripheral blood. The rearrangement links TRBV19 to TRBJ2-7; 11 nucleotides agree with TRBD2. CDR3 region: CASSEASGGLITYEQYF. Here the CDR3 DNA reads TGTGCCAGTTCCGAGGCTAGCGGGGGGCTGATCACCTACGAGCAGTACTTC.